This is a list of T cell receptor beta chains from one sample in a study of T cells after yellow fever vaccination. TCRdb reanalysed the 5' RACE reads using MiXCR and keeps one entry per CDR3 protein. The data hold under 50,000 distinct CDR3 sequences, with around 6.4% observed a single time. The specimen comprised PBMCs, either bulk or a sorted T-cell subset (CD4+, CD8+, memory, or dextramer-sorted; not recorded which), sampled 45 days after the yellow fever booster vaccination. The receptors here all came from a young man who received the YFV17D yellow fever vaccine. Both conserved end residues are part of each CDR3. The D gene is left open where the match is weak. Clone sizes are given selectively: once, few, many, or a class where the clone is expanded.

>.|TRBJ2-1|TRBV10-2|few
CASSEGTPSYNEQFF
TGCGCCAGCAGTGAAGGGACACCCTCCTACAATGAGCAGTTCTTC
>TRBD2|TRBJ2-7|TRBV6-4|many
CASSTGTLRLAGGPGYEQYF
TGTGCCAGCAGTACCGGGACACTTCGACTAGCGGGAGGGCCAGGGTACGAGCAGTACTTC
>.|TRBJ1-4|TRBV11-2|.
CASRRRTNEKLFF
TGTGCCAGCAGGAGACGGACTAATGAAAAACTGTTTTTT
>.|TRBJ1-6|TRBV10-3|many
CATGVAGNNSPLHF
TGTGCCACTGGCGTAGCGGGGAATAATTCACCCCTCCACTTT
>TRBD2|TRBJ2-1|TRBV9|medium-sized
CASSEGLAVGEQFF
TGTGCCAGCAGTGAAGGACTAGCGGTAGGAGAGCAGTTCTTC
>.|TRBJ1-5|TRBV12-3/TRBV12-4|many
CASSQQYGNQPQHF
TGTGCCAGCAGTCAGCAGTACGGCAATCAGCCCCAGCATTTT
>.|TRBJ1-1|TRBV20-1|many
CSAGGDLNTEAFF
TGCAGTGCCGGAGGGGATCTGAACACTGAAGCTTTCTTT
>TRBD1|TRBJ1-2|TRBV7-2|many
CASSYRTGSPINETF
TGTGCCAGCAGCTACAGGACAGGGAGCCCCATAAATGAAACCTTC
>.|TRBJ1-1|TRBV10-3|many
CAIQQGVNTEAFF
TGTGCCATACAACAGGGCGTGAACACTGAAGCTTTCTTT
>.|TRBJ2-5|TRBV5-1|.
CASSLWSSRETQYF
TGCGCCAGCAGCTTGTGGTCTAGTAGAGAGACCCAGTACTTC
>TRBD2|TRBJ2-1|TRBV20-1|few
CSGILGAGVDEQFF
TGCAGTGGAATCCTTGGGGCGGGAGTAGATGAGCAGTTCTTC
>TRBD2|TRBJ2-7|TRBV20-1|.
CSADGGEGRWEQYF
TGCAGTGCTGACGGAGGGGAGGGCCGTTGGGAGCAGTACTTC
>.|TRBJ1-1|TRBV6-5|.
CASSYFRTEGNTEAFF
TGTGCCAGCAGTTACTTCCGGACAGAAGGGAACACTGAAGCTTTCTTT
>.|TRBJ2-7|TRBV5-4|.
CASSLRPESREGRDYEQYF
TGTGCCAGCAGCTTACGGCCAGAAAGCCGAGAAGGACGAGACTACGAGCAGTACTTC